The entry below describes one T cell receptor (beta chain). The V gene's germline CDR1 is SGHDT and CDR2 YYEEEE. The trim removed 4 bases at V and 5 bases at J, leaving 8 bases unmatched. CDR3 length: 14 amino acids. This specimen comes from a study of T cells after yellow fever vaccination. Study at large: Low-cell-number fractions underwent preparation using SMART-Seq v4 Ultra Low Input.

Study results and limitations: Abundant clonotypes (contaminants from the bulk population) could be present in FACS-sorted repertoires. Overlap between CD4 and CD8 compartments was detected for a small share of clonotypes.

Using its own MiXCR run on the 5' RACE reads, TCRdb lists one record per CDR3 protein. The table includes about 96,000 distinct CDR3 sequences, under 9% detected once. The rearrangement links TRBV5-6 to TRBJ2-7; 8 bases line up with TRBD2. The TCR was taken from a man younger than 30 who received the YFV17D yellow fever vaccine. The starting material was CD8+ T cells not binding an NS4B(214-222) dextramer, sorted from PBMCs, obtained roughly 14 days after the first yellow fever vaccination. The CDR3 coding sequence is TGTGCCAGCAGCCCCTACGGGGGGGCCCACGAGCAGTACTTC. Its protein product is CASSPYGGAHEQYF.